The clone carrying this TCR beta chain was seen more than once but under ten times. Its antigen is as yet unknown. This sample stems from a study of CD8 T cells in ankylosing spondylitis. Regarding the study as a whole: Among TCR beta sequences, a motif of eight highly homologous variants appeared characteristic of ankylosing spondylitis blood. Before this, some motif variants had been reported in reactive arthritis synovial fluid and blood.

TCRdb fed the 5' RACE reads into MiXCR, producing one record per CDR3 protein. The sample has just under 550,000 distinct CDR3 sequences, roughly an eighth seen once. The sequencing sample was made of blood, either unsorted or a sorted T cell fraction (not recorded which). This TCR was recovered from a male donor with ankylosing spondylitis.

The CDR3 loop reads CASSAGSDTQYF. For the CDR3, the DNA is TGCGCCAGCAGCGCCGGGTCAGATACGCAGTATTTT. J is TRBJ2-3 and V is TRBV5-1, with unresolved D. The CDR3 is made up of 12 amino acids. The ends were cut back, 4 bases at V and 4 bases at J, with 7 bases in the middle. Germline V gene lookup returns CDR1 SGHRS and CDR2 YFSETQ.